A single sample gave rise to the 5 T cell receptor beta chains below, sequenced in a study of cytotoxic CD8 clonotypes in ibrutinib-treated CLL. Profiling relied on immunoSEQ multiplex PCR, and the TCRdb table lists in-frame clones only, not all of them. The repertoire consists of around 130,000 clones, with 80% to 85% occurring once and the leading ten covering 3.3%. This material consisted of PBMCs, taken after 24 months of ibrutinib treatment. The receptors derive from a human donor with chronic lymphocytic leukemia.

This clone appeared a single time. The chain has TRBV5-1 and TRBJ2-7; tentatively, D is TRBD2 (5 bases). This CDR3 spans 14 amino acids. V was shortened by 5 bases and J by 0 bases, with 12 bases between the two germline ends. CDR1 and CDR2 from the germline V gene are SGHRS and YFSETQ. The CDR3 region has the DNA TGCGCCAGCAGGTCGGACGGGATCTCCTACGAGCAGTACTTC. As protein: CASRSDGISYEQYF.

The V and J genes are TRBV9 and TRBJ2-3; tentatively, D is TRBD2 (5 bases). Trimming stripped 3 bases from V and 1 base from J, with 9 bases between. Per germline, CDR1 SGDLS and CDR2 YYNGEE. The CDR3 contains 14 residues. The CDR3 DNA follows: TGTGCCAGCAGCGCGGACTCCCGCACAGATACGCAGTATTTT. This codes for CASSADSRTDTQYF.

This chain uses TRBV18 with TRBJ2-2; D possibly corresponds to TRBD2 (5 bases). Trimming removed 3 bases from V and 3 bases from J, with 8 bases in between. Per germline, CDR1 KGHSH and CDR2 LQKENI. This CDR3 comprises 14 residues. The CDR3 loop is CASSPREDTGELFF. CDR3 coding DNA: TGTGCCAGCTCACCCCGGGAAGACACCGGGGAGCTGTTTTTT.

DNA for the CDR3: TGTGCCAGCAGCTCCCACGGGCGGAGCTCTGGAAACACCATATATTTT. This encodes CASSSHGRSSGNTIYF. The chain combines TRBV9 with TRBJ1-3; D is uncertain. CDR3 size: 16 residues. Germline assignment: CDR1 SGDLS and CDR2 YYNGEE. The germline V and J ends were trimmed by 4 bases and 0 bases, with 14 bases remaining between them.

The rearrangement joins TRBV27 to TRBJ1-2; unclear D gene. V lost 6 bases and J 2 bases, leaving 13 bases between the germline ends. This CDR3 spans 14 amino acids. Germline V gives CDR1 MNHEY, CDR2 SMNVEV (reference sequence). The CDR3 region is CASRPRAGNYGYTF. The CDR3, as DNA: TGTGCCAGCAGGCCGCGGGCCGGGAACTATGGCTACACCTTC.